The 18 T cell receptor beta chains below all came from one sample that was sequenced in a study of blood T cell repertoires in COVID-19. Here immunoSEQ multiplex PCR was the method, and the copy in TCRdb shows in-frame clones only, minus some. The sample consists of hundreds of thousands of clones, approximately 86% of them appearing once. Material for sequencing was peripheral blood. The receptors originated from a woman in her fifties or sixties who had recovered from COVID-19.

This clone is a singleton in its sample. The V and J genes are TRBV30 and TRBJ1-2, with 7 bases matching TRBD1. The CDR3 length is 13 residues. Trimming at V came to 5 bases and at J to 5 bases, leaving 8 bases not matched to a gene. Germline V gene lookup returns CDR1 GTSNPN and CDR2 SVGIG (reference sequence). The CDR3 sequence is CAWDGQAPYGYTF. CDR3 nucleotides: TGTGCCTGGGACGGACAGGCCCCGTATGGCTACACCTTC.

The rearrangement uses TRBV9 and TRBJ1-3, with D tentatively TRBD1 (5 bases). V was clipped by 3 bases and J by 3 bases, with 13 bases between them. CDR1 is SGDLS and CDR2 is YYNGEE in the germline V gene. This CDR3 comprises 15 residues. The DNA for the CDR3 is TGTGCCAGCAGCGGTTCAGGGTGGGGTGGAAACACCATATATTTT. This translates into CASSGSGWGGNTIYF.

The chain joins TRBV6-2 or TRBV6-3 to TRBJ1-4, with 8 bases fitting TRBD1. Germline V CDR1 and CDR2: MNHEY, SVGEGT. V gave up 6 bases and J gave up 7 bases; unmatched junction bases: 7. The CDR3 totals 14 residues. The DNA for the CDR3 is TGTGCCAGCAGCCCTCCAGGGGGCTCTGAAAAACTGTTTTTT. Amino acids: CASSPPGGSEKLFF.

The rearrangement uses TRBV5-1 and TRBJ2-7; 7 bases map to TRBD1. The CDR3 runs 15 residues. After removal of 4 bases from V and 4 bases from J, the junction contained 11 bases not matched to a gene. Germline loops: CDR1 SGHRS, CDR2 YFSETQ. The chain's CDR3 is CASSRRGTALYEQYF. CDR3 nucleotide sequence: TGCGCCAGCAGCCGCAGGGGGACAGCCTTATACGAGCAGTACTTC.

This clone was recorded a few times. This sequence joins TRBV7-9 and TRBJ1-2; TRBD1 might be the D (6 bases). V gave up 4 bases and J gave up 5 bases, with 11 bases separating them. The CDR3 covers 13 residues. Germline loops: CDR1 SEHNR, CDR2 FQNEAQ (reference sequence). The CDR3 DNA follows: TGTGCCAGCAGCTCTGGGGGCGCATATGGCTACACCTTC. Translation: CASSSGGAYGYTF.

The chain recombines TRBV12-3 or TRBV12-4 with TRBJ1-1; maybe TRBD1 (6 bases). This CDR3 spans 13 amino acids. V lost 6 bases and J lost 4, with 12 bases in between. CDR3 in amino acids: CASRKTGSTEAFF. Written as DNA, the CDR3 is TGTGCCAGCAGGAAAACAGGGTCCACTGAAGCTTTCTTT.

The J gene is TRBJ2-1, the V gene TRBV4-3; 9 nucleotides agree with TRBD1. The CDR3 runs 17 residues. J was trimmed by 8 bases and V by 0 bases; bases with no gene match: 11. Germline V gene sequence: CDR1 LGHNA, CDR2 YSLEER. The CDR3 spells CASSQETPGQGIHEQFF. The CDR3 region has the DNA TGCGCCAGCAGCCAAGAAACCCCGGGACAGGGTATTCATGAGCAGTTCTTC.

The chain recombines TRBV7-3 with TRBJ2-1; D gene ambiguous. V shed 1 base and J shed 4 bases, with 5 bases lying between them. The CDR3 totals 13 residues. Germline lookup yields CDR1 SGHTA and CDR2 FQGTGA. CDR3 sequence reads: CASSLNSYNEQFF. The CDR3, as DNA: TGTGCCAGCAGCTTAAACAGTTACAATGAGCAGTTCTTC.

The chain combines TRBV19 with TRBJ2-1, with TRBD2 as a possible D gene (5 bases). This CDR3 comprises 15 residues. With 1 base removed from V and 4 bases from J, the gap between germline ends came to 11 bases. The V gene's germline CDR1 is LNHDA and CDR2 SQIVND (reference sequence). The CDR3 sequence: CASSIVLGVYNEQFF. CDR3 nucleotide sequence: TGTGCCAGTAGTATAGTTCTCGGGGTTTACAATGAGCAGTTCTTC.

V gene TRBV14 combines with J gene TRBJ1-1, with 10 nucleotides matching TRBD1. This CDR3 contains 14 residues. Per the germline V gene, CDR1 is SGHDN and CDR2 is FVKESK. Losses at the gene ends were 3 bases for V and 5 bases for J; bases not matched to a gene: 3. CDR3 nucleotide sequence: TGTGCCAGCAGCCACATGGGACAGGGGACTGAAGCTTTCTTT. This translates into CASSHMGQGTEAFF.

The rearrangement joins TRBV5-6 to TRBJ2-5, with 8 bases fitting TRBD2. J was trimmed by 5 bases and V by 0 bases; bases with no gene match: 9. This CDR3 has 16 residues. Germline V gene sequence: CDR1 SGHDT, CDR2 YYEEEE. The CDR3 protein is CASSLVSGISVETQYF. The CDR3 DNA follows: TGTGCCAGCAGCTTGGTTAGCGGGATATCGGTTGAGACCCAGTACTTC.

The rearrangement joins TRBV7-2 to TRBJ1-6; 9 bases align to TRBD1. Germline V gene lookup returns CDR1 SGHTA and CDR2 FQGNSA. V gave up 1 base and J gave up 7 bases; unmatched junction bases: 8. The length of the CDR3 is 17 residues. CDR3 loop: CASSLVPPGTGNSPLHF. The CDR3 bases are TGTGCCAGCAGCTTAGTACCACCCGGGACAGGGAATTCACCCCTCCACTTT.

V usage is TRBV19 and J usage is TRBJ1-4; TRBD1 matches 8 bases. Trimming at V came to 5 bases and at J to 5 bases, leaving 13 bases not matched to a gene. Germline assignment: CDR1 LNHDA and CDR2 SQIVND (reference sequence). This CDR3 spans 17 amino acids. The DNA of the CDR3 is TGTGCCAGTAGTCCCCTCGTGGGGGGACAGGCGAATGAAAAACTGTTTTTT. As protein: CASSPLVGGQANEKLFF.

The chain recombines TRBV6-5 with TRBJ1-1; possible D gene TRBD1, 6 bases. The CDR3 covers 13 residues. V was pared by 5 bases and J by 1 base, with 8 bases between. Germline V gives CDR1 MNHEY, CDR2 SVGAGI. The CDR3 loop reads CASSTGQNTEAFF. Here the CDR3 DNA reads TGTGCCAGCAGTACGGGACAGAACACTGAAGCTTTCTTT.

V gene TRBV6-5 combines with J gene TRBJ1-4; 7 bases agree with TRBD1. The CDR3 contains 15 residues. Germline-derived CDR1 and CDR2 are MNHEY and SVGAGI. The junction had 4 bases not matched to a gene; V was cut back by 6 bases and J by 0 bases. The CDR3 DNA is TGTGCCAGCAGACTAACAGGGGCAACTAATGAAAAACTGTTTTTT. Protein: CASRLTGATNEKLFF.

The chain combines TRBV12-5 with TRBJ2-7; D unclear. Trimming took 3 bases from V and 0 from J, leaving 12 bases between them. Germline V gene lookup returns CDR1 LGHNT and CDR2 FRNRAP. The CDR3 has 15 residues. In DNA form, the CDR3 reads TGTGCTAGTGGTTTACCGAAACACAGCTCCTACGAGCAGTACTTC. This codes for CASGLPKHSSYEQYF.

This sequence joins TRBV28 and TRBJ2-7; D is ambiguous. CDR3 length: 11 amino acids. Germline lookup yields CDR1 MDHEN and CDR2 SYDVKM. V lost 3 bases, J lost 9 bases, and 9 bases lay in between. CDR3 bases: TGTGCCAGCAGTTTGCGTGAAGTGCAGTACTTC. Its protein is CASSLREVQYF.

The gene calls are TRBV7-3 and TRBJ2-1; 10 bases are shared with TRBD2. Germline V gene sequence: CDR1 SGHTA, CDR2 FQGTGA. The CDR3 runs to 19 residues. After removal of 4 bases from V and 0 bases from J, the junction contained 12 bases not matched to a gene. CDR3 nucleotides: TGTGCCAGCAGCTCGCCGGGACTAGCGCATACTAGCTCCTACAATGAGCAGTTCTTC. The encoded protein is CASSSPGLAHTSSYNEQFF.